These T cell receptor beta chains were read from a single sample in a study of T cells in localized non-small cell lung cancer. Sequencing was performed with immunoSEQ multiplex PCR; in TCRdb, only in-frame clones are kept and a portion is missing. The repertoire holds 2,500 to 3,000 clones, with roughly 27% as singletons. The starting material was lung tumor tissue, obtained before any cancer treatment. The receptors derive from a female donor aged 60 or older with stage I lung adenocarcinoma. Each CDR3 is given with its conserved first and last residue. D genes are given only for firm matches. Some rows have no size entry. The others give once, few or many, or a class for an expanded clone.

d_call clone_size j_call v_call cdr3_nt cdr3_aa
NA NA TRBJ2-2 TRBV19 TGTGCCAGTGCGAATAGGGTCGGGGAGCTGTTTTTT CASANRVGELFF
NA few TRBJ2-1 TRBV7-1 TGTGCCAGCAGCTTAATCGGCAGCCGTTTCCAGTTCTTC CASSLIGSRFQFF
NA NA TRBJ1-1 TRBV11-3 TGTGCCAGCAGCTTACGCCCCGTAGACACCCTGAACACTGAAGCTTTCTTT CASSLRPVDTLNTEAFF
NA NA TRBJ2-5 TRBV11-3 TGTGCCAGCAGCTTGAGGCTAGCAGGTGGGGAGACCCAGTACTTC CASSLRLAGGETQYF
NA NA TRBJ2-5 TRBV11-3 TGTGCCAGCAGCGTCGGGACAAGTGAAGGAGAGACCCAGTACTTC CASSVGTSEGETQYF
NA few TRBJ1-2 TRBV9 TGTGCCAGCAGTCCCGGGACCGCCACGAACTATGGCTACACCTTC CASSPGTATNYGYTF
TRBD2 NA TRBJ2-1 TRBV6-8 TGTGCCAGCAGTTTTGCCCGGACTAGCGGGAGGTTTAATGAGCAGTTCTTC CASSFARTSGRFNEQFF
NA NA TRBJ2-3 TRBV9 TGTGCCAGCAGCCGATTCCCGAGGGCAGATACGCAGTATTTT CASSRFPRADTQYF
NA NA TRBJ2-7 TRBV6-7 TGTGCCAGCAGGGGGTCCTACGAGCAGTACTTC CASRGSYEQYF
TRBD1 NA TRBJ1-1 TRBV6-8 TGTGCCAGCAAAAAGACAGGGGTTATTTTTGGGGCTTTCTTT CASKKTGVIFGAFF
NA few TRBJ2-4 TRBV14 TGTGCCAGCAGCCAAGATCTGACCGGCATTCAGTACTTC CASSQDLTGIQYF
NA few TRBJ2-5 TRBV1 TGCGCCAGCAGCCACCAGTCCCGGGGGGCGGGATATGAAGAGACCCAGTACTTC CASSHQSRGAGYEETQYF
TRBD2 NA TRBJ2-1 TRBV25-1 TGTGCCAGTCAGAAATTTGGAGGGAGGGCCAATGAGCAGTTCTTC CASQKFGGRANEQFF
NA few TRBJ1-2 TRBV9 TGTGCCAGCAGTACCAGGACAGACTATGGCTACACCTTC CASSTRTDYGYTF
NA few TRBJ2-1 TRBV6-8 TGTGCCAGCATCAAATGGGGGGTATTGTCCAATGAGCAGTTCTTC CASIKWGVLSNEQFF
TRBD2 few TRBJ2-1 TRBV11-3 TGTGCCAGCAGCGATCGACTAGCGGGAGCCCATGAGCAGTTCTTC CASSDRLAGAHEQFF
NA NA TRBJ2-1 TRBV18 TGTGCCAGCTCGGAGCTAGCAGACAATGAGCAGTTCTTC CASSELADNEQFF
NA few TRBJ2-2 TRBV15 TGTGCCACCAGCCGGGACTTCGACACCGGGGAGCTGTTTTTT CATSRDFDTGELFF
NA NA TRBJ1-2 TRBV6-8 TGTGCCAGCAGTCCCTCTCGAGAGGCCGGCTACACCTTC CASSPSREAGYTF
TRBD2 NA TRBJ2-1 TRBV29-1 TGCAGCGCCCCGACTAGCGGGAGGGTGGAGCAGTTCTTC CSAPTSGRVEQFF